One and the same sample provided the 25 T cell receptor beta chains below, sequenced in a study of blood T cells in healthy people across ages. A second PCR, run for roughly 7 to 11 cycles, used a sample-barcoded 5' primer plus a J-beta primer mix. TCRdb recomputed calls from the 5' RACE reads with MiXCR, one row per CDR3 protein. This sample yields over 1,500,000 distinct CDR3 sequences, of which around 50% are seen a single time; around 2.1% belongs to the top ten. The sequenced sample was blood. The origin of the receptors is a middle-aged woman in good health.

As concerns this clonotype: A read error is possible here, since a much larger clone lies one base away. The chain is built from TRBV24-1 and TRBJ2-7; D remains ambiguous. CDR1 is KGHDR and CDR2 is SFDVKD in the germline V gene. The CDR3 totals 11 residues. CDR3 protein: CATSGGYGQYF. The CDR3, as DNA: TGTGCCACCAGTGGAGGCTACGGGCAGTACTTC.

This clonotype occurred a few times. The chain carries TRBV28 and TRBJ2-1, with D possibly TRBD2 on 6 matching bases. Germline V gene data show CDR1 as MDHEN and CDR2 as SYDVKM. V dropped 3 bases and J dropped 8 bases, with 14 bases sitting between them. There are 14 residues in the CDR3. CDR3 DNA sequence: TGTGCCAGCAGTTTCGGGACTGCTTCATATGAGCAGTTCTTC. Residues: CASSFGTASYEQFF.

Many counts were recorded for this clonotype. V usage is TRBV4-3 and J usage is TRBJ1-2; a weak D match, TRBD1 (5 bases). The V gene lost 7 bases and the J gene lost 8 bases, with 20 bases spanning the gap. Germline values: CDR1 LGHNA, CDR2 YSLEER. This CDR3 has 14 amino acids. Written as DNA, the CDR3 is TGCGCCAGCACCCCTCAACGCGGGGGAGAAGGCTACACCTTC. Protein product: CASTPQRGGEGYTF.

The rearrangement uses TRBV12-3 or TRBV12-4 and TRBJ2-5; D is unresolved. The V end lost 6 bases, the J end lost 2 bases, and 16 bases lay between the germline ends. The CDR3 length is 15 residues. This chain's CDR3 is CASSYFQSLQETQYF. Here the CDR3 DNA reads TGTGCCAGCAGCTACTTCCAGTCCCTTCAAGAGACCCAGTACTTC.

The rearrangement links TRBV6-5 to TRBJ2-5; 8 bases line up with TRBD2. This CDR3 has 18 amino acids. The J segment lost 3 bases and the V segment lost 0 bases, leaving 12 bases of the junction unmatched. From germline, CDR1 is MNHEY and CDR2 SVGAGI. The CDR3 DNA follows: TGTGCCAGCAGTTACTCCGCCCGCTTAAGGACTAGCAAAGAGACCCAGTACTTC. This encodes CASSYSARLRTSKETQYF.

The V and J genes are TRBV6-1 and TRBJ2-1; TRBD2 matches at 8 bases. The CDR3 extends over 17 amino acids. Looked up from germline, CDR1 is MNHNS and CDR2 is SASEGT. J was trimmed by 4 bases and V by 6 bases; bases with no gene match: 14. The DNA for the CDR3 is TGTGCCAGCAGCCCCGGCGGTAGCGGGGTCCCATACAATGAGCAGTTCTTC. Translating it yields CASSPGGSGVPYNEQFF.

CDR3 nucleotide sequence: TGTGCCACCAGCAGAGAGCTGACAGGGAATTCACCCCTCCACTTT. Translation: CATSRELTGNSPLHF. V is TRBV15 and J is TRBJ1-6, with TRBD1 matching 7 bases. The CDR3 covers 15 residues. The trim removed 0 bases at V and 7 bases at J, leaving 3 bases unmatched. Germline CDR1 LNHNV, CDR2 YYDKDF (reference sequence).

The genes are TRBV20-1 and TRBJ1-5; D remains ambiguous. The V gene's germline CDR1 is DFQATT and CDR2 SNEGSKA (reference sequence). CDR3 length: 14 amino acids. The V gene lost 2 bases and the J gene lost 2 bases, with 10 bases spanning the gap. The CDR3 sequence: CSARPLTRNQPQHF. The CDR3 DNA follows: TGCAGTGCTAGACCGTTGACACGCAATCAGCCCCAGCATTTT.

There are a few counts of this clonotype. The rearrangement joins TRBV6-6 to TRBJ1-1; a weak D match, TRBD1 (5 bases). V gave up 4 bases and J gave up 2 bases, with 14 bases separating them. Germline-derived CDR1 and CDR2 are MNHNY and SVGAGI (reference sequence). This CDR3 region has 15 residues. The DNA for the CDR3 is TGTGCCAGCAGTTCGCAGCGGGGGGGAAACACTGAAGCTTTCTTT. Amino acids: CASSSQRGGNTEAFF.

The chain couples TRBV6-5 to TRBJ2-1, with D possibly TRBD2 on 6 matching bases. CDR3 length: 12 amino acids. Trimming took off 8 bases at V and 6 bases at J, with 11 bases between the two ends. Germline CDR1 is MNHEY and CDR2 is SVGAGI. The CDR3 DNA reads as TGTGCCAGCTGGGGGGACTTCAATGAGCAGTTCTTC. Protein sequence: CASWGDFNEQFF.

The chain is built from TRBV27 and TRBJ2-4, with 7 positions matching TRBD1. V shed 4 bases, J shed 5 bases, and the junction held 14 bases outside the gene matches. CDR3 length: 17 residues. Germline V gene lookup returns CDR1 MNHEY and CDR2 SMNVEV (reference sequence). CDR3 residues: CASSSRFTRDRENIQYF. The DNA for the CDR3 is TGTGCCAGCAGTTCCCGATTCACCCGGGACAGAGAAAACATTCAGTACTTC.

This clonotype showed up just a few times. The CDR3 protein is CTDGGGETQYF. The CDR3 DNA reads as TGCACGGATGGTGGCGGAGAGACCCAGTACTTC. This rearrangement joins TRBV20-1 to TRBJ2-5; no clear D. There are 11 residues in the CDR3. CDR1 and CDR2 (germline): DFQATT, SNEGSKA (reference sequence).

V is TRBV27 and J is TRBJ2-5, with D unclear. The V end lost 2 bases, the J end lost 5 bases, and 12 bases lay between the germline ends. There are 14 residues in the CDR3. The V gene's germline CDR1 is MNHEY and CDR2 SMNVEV (reference sequence). The CDR3 nucleotides read TGTGCCAGCAGTTTAATAGGTTTGTCGGAGACCCAGTACTTC. It is translated as CASSLIGLSETQYF.

This clonotype was seen more than once but under ten times. V and J are TRBV29-1 and TRBJ2-1; D uncertain. The germline V gene encodes CDR1 SQVTM and CDR2 ANQGSEA. This CDR3 is 12 amino acids long. Trimming took 4 bases from V and 7 from J, leaving 11 bases between them. This CDR3 is CSVGYYLNEQFF. CDR3 coding DNA: TGCAGCGTTGGGTATTACCTTAATGAGCAGTTCTTC.

The gene calls are TRBV12-3 or TRBV12-4 and TRBJ1-2; D perhaps matches TRBD1 (5 bases). Trimming removed 2 bases at V and 4 bases at J, with 8 bases between. CDR3 length equals 13 residues. CDR3 DNA: TGTGCCAGCAGTTTAAACAGGCTCTATGGCTACACCTTC. Translation: CASSLNRLYGYTF.

The chain recombines TRBV5-6 with TRBJ2-7; D uncertain. Germline V gene data show CDR1 as SGHDT and CDR2 as YYEEEE. V dropped 4 bases and J dropped 5 bases, with 13 bases sitting between them. The CDR3 is 13 residues long. This chain's CDR3 is CASSTAPQNEQYF. DNA of the CDR3: TGTGCCAGCAGCACCGCCCCTCAGAACGAGCAGTACTTC.

Comments on this clonotype: The germline gene is not matched at one end of the junction; a read error may be the cause. The chain employs TRBV5-1 and TRBJ2-7; 8 bases fit TRBD1. The V gene's germline CDR1 is SGHRS and CDR2 YFSETQ. CDR3 length: 14 amino acids. CDR3: CAGSLRQGFDEQYF. CDR3 coding DNA: TGCGCCGGCAGCTTGAGACAGGGGTTTGATGAGCAGTACTTC.

The chain couples TRBV24-1 to TRBJ2-5, with 12 bases identical to TRBD2. V was clipped by 4 bases and J by 4 bases; unmatched bases: 9. From germline, CDR1 is KGHDR and CDR2 SFDVKD. The CDR3 extends over 17 amino acids. The DNA of the CDR3 is TGTGCCACCAGTGACCCAGGACTAGCGGGGATCGGAGAGACCCAGTACTTC. Its protein is CATSDPGLAGIGETQYF.

The rearrangement joins TRBV12-3 or TRBV12-4 to TRBJ2-2; the match to TRBD2 covers 9 bases. The CDR3 is 14 residues long. V lost 6 bases, J lost 4 bases, and 3 bases stayed unmatched. Written as DNA, the CDR3 is TGTGCCAGCAGGACTAGCGGAATCACCGGGGAGCTGTTTTTT. Translated: CASRTSGITGELFF.

This chain connects TRBV19 to TRBJ2-1; D is uncertain. With 5 bases removed from V and 3 bases from J, the gap between germline ends came to 14 bases. CDR1 and CDR2 from the germline V gene are LNHDA and SQIVND (reference sequence). The CDR3 loop spans 15 amino acids. CDR3 sequence: CASSSGGNYYNEQFF. The CDR3 bases are TGTGCCAGTAGTTCAGGCGGAAACTACTACAATGAGCAGTTCTTC. The full variable domain, in which reference TRBV19 and TRBJ2-1 provide the parts outside the CDR3, is DGGITQSPKYLFRKEGQNVTLSCEQNLNHDAMYWYRQDPGQGLRLIYYSQIVNDFQKGDIAEGYSVSREKKESFPLTVTSAQKNPTAFYLCASSSGGNYYNEQFFGPGTRLTVL.

The chain uses TRBV2 and TRBJ1-2; 8 nucleotides match TRBD1. Germline CDR1 is SNHLY and CDR2 is FYNNEI. Trimming removed 2 bases from V and 4 bases from J; junction bases left unmatched: 3. The CDR3 has 14 amino acids. CDR3 in DNA: TGTGCCAGCAGTGAACAGGACAGGGTCTATGGCTACACCTTC. Its translation is CASSEQDRVYGYTF.

The gene calls are TRBV20-1 and TRBJ2-3; TRBD1 aligns across 10 bases. The CDR3 runs to 13 residues. Germline lookup yields CDR1 DFQATT and CDR2 SNEGSKA (reference sequence). With 3 bases clipped from V and 5 bases from J, the junction kept 2 bases outside the gene matches. Written as DNA, the CDR3 is TGCAGTGCTAGGGGGACAGGGGTAGATACGCAGTATTTT. Protein: CSARGTGVDTQYF.

This clonotype turned up a few times. V is TRBV29-1 and J is TRBJ2-3; D is ambiguous. V shed 5 bases and J shed 4 bases, with 22 bases lying between them. The CDR3 runs to 16 residues. Germline V gives CDR1 SQVTM, CDR2 ANQGSEA. The CDR3 is CSVTLSGSSESDTQYF. The CDR3 bases are TGCAGCGTTACTCTGTCGGGCAGCTCGGAATCAGATACGCAGTATTTT.

This chain links TRBV7-2 with TRBJ2-7; D may be TRBD1 (5 bases). The CDR3 is 15 residues long. Germline V gene sequence: CDR1 SGHTA, CDR2 FQGNSA. V gave up 0 bases and J gave up 5 bases, with 14 bases separating them. The CDR3 sequence is CASSLARGSVDEQYF. The CDR3 coding sequence is TGTGCCAGCAGCTTAGCAAGGGGTTCTGTAGACGAGCAGTACTTC. Together with reference TRBV7-2 and TRBJ2-7, the CDR3 gives the full variable domain: GAGVSQSPSNKVTEKGKDVELRCDPISGHTALYWYRQSLGQGLEFLIYFQGNSAPDKSGLPSDRFSAERTGGSVSTLTIQRTQQEDSAVYLCASSLARGSVDEQYFGPGTRLTVT.

This clonotype was seen once. The chain recombines TRBV7-9 with TRBJ2-6; 10 positions match TRBD1. Germline-derived CDR1 and CDR2 are SEHNR and FQNEAQ (reference sequence). CDR3 length: 18 amino acids. The junction had 7 bases not matched to a gene; V was cut back by 2 bases and J by 3 bases. The CDR3 sequence is CASSLLGTGVDGANVLTF. The CDR3 bases are TGTGCCAGCAGCTTATTAGGGACAGGGGTTGATGGGGCCAACGTCCTGACTTTC.